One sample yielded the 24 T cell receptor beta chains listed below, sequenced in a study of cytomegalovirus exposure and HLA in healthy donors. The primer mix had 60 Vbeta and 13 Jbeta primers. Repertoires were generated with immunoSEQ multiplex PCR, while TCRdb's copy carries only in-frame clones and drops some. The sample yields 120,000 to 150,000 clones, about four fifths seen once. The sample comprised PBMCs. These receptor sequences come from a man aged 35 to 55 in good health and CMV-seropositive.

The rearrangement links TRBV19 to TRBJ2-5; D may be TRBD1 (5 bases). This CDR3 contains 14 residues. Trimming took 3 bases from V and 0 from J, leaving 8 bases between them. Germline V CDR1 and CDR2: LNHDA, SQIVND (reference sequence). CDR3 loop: CASSIAGYQETQYF. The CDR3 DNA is TGTGCCAGTAGTATCGCAGGGTACCAAGAGACCCAGTACTTC. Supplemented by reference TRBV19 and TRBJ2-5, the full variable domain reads DGGITQSPKYLFRKEGQNVTLSCEQNLNHDAMYWYRQDPGQGLRLIYYSQIVNDFQKGDIAEGYSVSREKKESFPLTVTSAQKNPTAFYLCASSIAGYQETQYFGPGTRLLVL.

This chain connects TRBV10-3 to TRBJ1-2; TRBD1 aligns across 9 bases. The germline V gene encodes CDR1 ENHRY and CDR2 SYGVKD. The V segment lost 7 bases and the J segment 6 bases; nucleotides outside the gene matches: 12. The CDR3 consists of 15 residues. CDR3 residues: CAINRDREKLDGYTF. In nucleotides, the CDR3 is TGTGCCATCAACCGGGACAGGGAAAAATTGGATGGCTACACCTTC.

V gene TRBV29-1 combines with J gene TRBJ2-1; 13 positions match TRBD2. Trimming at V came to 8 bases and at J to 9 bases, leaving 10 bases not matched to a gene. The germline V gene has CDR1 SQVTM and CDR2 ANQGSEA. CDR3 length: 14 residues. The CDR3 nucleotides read TGCAGCCAGGGGGGACTAGCGGGGAGGGGTGAGCAGTTCTTC. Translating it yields CSQGGLAGRGEQFF.

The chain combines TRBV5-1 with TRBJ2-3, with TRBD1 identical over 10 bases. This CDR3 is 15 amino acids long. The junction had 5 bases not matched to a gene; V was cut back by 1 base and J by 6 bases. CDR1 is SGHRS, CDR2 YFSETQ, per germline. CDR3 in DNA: TGCGCCAGCAGCTTGTCAGGGACAGGGGACGATACGCAGTATTTT. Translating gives CASSLSGTGDDTQYF.

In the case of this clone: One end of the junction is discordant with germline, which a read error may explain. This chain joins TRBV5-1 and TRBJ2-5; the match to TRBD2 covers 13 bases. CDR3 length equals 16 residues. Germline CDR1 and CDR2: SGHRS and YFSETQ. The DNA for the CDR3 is TGCGCCAGCAGTTTGGGGACTAGCGGGGACCAAGAGACCCAGTACTTC. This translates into CASSLGTSGDQETQYF.

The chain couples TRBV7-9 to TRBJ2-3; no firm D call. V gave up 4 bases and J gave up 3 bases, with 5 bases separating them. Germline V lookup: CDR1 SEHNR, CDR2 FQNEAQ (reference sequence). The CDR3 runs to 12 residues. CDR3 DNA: TGTGCCAGCAGCTCCCCGACAGATACGCAGTATTTT. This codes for CASSSPTDTQYF.

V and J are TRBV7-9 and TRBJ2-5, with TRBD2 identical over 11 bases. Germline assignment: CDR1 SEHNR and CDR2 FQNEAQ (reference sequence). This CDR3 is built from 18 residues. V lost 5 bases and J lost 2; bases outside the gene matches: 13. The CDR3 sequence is CASSPPLRLAGGQETQYF. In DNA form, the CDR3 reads TGTGCCAGCAGCCCTCCACTTCGGCTAGCGGGAGGTCAAGAGACCCAGTACTTC. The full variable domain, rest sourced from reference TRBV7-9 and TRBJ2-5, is DTGVSQNPRHKITKRGQNVTFRCDPISEHNRLYWYRQTLGQGPEFLTYFQNEAQLEKSRLLSDRFSAERPKGSFSTLEIQRTEQGDSAMYLCASSPPLRLAGGQETQYFGPGTRLLVL.

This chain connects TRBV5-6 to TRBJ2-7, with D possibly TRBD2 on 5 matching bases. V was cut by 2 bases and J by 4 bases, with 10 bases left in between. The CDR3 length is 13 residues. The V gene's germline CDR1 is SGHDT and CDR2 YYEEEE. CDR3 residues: CASSFGPGYEQYF. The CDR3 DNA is TGTGCCAGCAGCTTTGGCCCGGGGTACGAGCAGTACTTC.

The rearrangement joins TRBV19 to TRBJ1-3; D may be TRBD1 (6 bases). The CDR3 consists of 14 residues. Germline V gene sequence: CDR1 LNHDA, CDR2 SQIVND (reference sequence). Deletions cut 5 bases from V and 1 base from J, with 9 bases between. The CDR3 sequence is CASSPGTSGNTIYF. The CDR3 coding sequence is TGTGCCAGTAGTCCGGGGACATCTGGAAACACCATATATTTT.

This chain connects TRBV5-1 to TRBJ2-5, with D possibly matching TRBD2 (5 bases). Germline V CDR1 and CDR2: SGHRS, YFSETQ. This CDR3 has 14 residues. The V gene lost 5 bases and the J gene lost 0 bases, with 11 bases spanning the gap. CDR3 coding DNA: TGCGCCAGCAGGGACTCGGACCACCAAGAGACCCAGTACTTC. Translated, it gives CASRDSDHQETQYF. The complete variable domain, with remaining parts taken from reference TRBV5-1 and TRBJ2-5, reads KAGVTQTPRYLIKTRGQQVTLSCSPISGHRSVSWYQQTPGQGLQFLFEYFSETQRNKGNFPGRFSGRQFSNSRSEMNVSTLELGDSALYLCASRDSDHQETQYFGPGTRLLVL.

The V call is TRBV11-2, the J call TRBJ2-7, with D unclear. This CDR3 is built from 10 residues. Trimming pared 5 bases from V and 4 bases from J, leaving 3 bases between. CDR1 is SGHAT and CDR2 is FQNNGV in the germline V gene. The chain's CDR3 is CASSHYEQYF. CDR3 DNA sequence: TGTGCCAGCAGCCATTACGAGCAGTACTTC.

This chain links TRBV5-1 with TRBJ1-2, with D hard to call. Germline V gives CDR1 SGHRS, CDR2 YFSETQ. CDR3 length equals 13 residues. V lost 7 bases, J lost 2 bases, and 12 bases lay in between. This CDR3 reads CASQLHQNYGYTF. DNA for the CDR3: TGCGCCAGCCAATTACACCAAAACTATGGCTACACCTTC.

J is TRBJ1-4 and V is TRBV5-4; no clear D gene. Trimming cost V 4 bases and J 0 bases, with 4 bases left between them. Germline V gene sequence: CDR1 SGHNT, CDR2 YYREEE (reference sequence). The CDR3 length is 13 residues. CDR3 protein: CASSRATNEKLFF. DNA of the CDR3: TGTGCCAGCAGCCGGGCAACTAATGAAAAACTGTTTTTT. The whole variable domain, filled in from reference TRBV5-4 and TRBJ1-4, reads ETGVTQSPTHLIKTRGQQVTLRCSSQSGHNTVSWYQQALGQGPQFIFQYYREEENGRGNFPPRFSGLQFPNYSSELNVNALELDDSALYLCASSRATNEKLFFGSGTQLSVL.

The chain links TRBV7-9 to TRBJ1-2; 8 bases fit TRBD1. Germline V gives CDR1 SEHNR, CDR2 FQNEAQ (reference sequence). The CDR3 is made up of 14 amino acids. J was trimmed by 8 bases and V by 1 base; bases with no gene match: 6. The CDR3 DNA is TGTGCCAGCAGCTTAGGCAGGGGGCTCGTCGGCTACACCTTC. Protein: CASSLGRGLVGYTF.

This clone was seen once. The CDR3 nucleotides read TGTGCCAGCAGTTTCAGGGCAGGGGGGAGGTACGAGCAGTACTTC. This codes for CASSFRAGGRYEQYF. V and J are TRBV27 and TRBJ2-7; a weak D match, TRBD1 (7 bases). Germline loops: CDR1 MNHEY, CDR2 SMNVEV (reference sequence). V was clipped by 3 bases and J by 4 bases, with 16 bases between them. The CDR3 totals 15 residues.

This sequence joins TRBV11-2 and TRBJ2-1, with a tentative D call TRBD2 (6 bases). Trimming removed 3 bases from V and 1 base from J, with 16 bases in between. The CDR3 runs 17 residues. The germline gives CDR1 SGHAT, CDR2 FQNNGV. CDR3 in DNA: TGTGCCAGCAGCTTGACCCTCGGGGCGGGGTCCTACAATGAGCAGTTCTTC. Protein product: CASSLTLGAGSYNEQFF. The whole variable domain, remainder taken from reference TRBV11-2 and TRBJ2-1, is EAGVAQSPRYKIIEKRQSVAFWCNPISGHATLYWYQQILGQGPKLLIQFQNNGVVDDSQLPKDRFSAERLKGVDSTLKIQPAKLEDSAVYLCASSLTLGAGSYNEQFFGPGTRLTVL.

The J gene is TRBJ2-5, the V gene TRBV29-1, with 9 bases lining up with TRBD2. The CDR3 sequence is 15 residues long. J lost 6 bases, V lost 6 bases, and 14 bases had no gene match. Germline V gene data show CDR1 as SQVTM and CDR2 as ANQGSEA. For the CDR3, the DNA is TGCAGCGTCTCCCCGGAAGCGGGGGGTTTGAAGACCCAGTACTTC. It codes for CSVSPEAGGLKTQYF. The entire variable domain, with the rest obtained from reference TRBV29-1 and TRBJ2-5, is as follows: SAVISQKPSRDICQRGTSLTIQCQVDSQVTMMFWYRQQPGQSLTLIATANQGSEATYESGFVIDKFPISRPNLTFSTLTVSNMSPEDSSIYLCSVSPEAGGLKTQYFGPGTRLLVL.

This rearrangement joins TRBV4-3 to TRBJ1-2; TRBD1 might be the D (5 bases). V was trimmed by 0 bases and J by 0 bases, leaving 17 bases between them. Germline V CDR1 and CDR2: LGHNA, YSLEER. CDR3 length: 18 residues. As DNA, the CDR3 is TGCGCCAGCAGCCAAGAAGGGGTCTACAGCGCGTCTAACTATGGCTACACCTTC. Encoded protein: CASSQEGVYSASNYGYTF.

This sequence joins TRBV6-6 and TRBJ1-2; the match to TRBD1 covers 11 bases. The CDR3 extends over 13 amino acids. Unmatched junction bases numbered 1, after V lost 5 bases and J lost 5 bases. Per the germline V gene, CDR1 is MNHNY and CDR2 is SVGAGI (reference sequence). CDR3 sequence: CASSRDRGYGYTF. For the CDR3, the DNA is TGTGCCAGCAGTAGGGACAGGGGGTATGGCTACACCTTC.

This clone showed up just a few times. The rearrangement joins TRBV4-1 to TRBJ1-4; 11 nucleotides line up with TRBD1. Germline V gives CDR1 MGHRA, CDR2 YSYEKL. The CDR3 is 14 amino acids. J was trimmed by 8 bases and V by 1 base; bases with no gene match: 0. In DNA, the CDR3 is TGCGCCAGCAGCCAAGGGACAGGGGGCGAAAAACTGTTTTTT. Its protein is CASSQGTGGEKLFF.

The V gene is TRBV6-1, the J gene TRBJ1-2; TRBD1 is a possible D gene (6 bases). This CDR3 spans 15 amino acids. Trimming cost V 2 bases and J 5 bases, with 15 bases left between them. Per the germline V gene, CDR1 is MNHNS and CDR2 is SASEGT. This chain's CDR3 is CASSERSGGGYGYTF. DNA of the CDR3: TGTGCCAGCAGTGAAAGATCGGGGGGCGGGTATGGCTACACCTTC.

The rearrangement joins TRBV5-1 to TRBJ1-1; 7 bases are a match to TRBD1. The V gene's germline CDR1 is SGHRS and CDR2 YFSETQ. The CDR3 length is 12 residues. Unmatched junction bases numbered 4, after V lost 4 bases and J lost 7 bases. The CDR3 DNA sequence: TGCGCCAGCAGCCGGAACAGGGGTGAAGCTTTCTTT. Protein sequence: CASSRNRGEAFF. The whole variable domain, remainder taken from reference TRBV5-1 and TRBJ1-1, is KAGVTQTPRYLIKTRGQQVTLSCSPISGHRSVSWYQQTPGQGLQFLFEYFSETQRNKGNFPGRFSGRQFSNSRSEMNVSTLELGDSALYLCASSRNRGEAFFGQGTRLTVV.

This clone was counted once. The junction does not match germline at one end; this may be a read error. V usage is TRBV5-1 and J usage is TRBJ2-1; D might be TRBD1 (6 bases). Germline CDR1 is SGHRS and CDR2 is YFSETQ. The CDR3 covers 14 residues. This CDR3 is CASCFRTAANEQFF. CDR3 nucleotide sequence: TGCGCCAGCTGCTTCAGGACAGCCGCCAATGAGCAGTTCTTC.

The CDR3 DNA reads as TGCGCCAGCAGCCAAGCTCGATCCTACGAGCAGTACTTC. It translates to CASSQARSYEQYF. V and J are TRBV4-3 and TRBJ2-5; the D is unclear. TRBJ2-7 matches the DNA end more closely, so the J call is doubtful. The germline CDR1 and CDR2 sequences are LGHNA and YSLEER. The CDR3 sequence is 13 residues long.